The text below deals with one T cell receptor beta chain. Method: immunoSEQ multiplex PCR; TCRdb's copy keeps in-frame clones and lacks some. The sample carries 65,000 to 100,000 clones, about nine tenths recorded once. The sample originates from a study of T cell responses to AZD1222 COVID-19 vaccine. The receptor's source is an adult who received the AZD1222 COVID-19 vaccine. Sequenced here: peripheral blood, sampled 28 days after the second AZD1222 dose.

The CDR3 region is CASSLQGTGNTIYF. The CDR3, as DNA: TGTGCCAGCAGCTTACAGGGGACTGGAAACACCATATATTTT. The V call is TRBV7-3, the J call TRBJ1-3, with a possible D match to TRBD1 (6 bases). Germline CDR1 and CDR2: SGHTA and FQGTGA. The CDR3 totals 14 residues. The V gene lost 2 bases and the J gene lost 2 bases, with 7 bases spanning the gap.